This entry lists 13 T cell receptor beta chains sequenced from one sample in a study of cytomegalovirus exposure and HLA in healthy donors. 13 Jbeta primers and 60 Vbeta primers were used for the PCR. Assay used: immunoSEQ multiplex PCR; TCRdb lists only in-frame clones, some missing. In the table there are 120,000 or so clones, around four fifths of which are singletons. Source material: PBMCs. The receptors stem from a man aged 18 to 35 in good health and CMV-seropositive.

This chain connects TRBV2 to TRBJ2-1; weak D call: TRBD1 (7 bases). The CDR3 runs 12 residues. The V end was cut by 6 bases, the J end by 6 bases, with 9 bases between. Germline V gene data show CDR1 as SNHLY and CDR2 as FYNNEI. The DNA of the CDR3 is TGTGCCAGCAGGCGGGACAGCAATGAGCAGTTCTTC. Translated, it gives CASRRDSNEQFF.

The chain joins TRBV16 to TRBJ1-2; D unresolved. The CDR3 covers 11 residues. V shed 4 bases and J shed 2 bases, with 2 bases lying between them. Germline V gives CDR1 KGHSY, CDR2 FQNENV. The CDR3: CASSLNYGYTF. CDR3 nucleotide sequence: TGTGCCAGCAGCCTAAACTATGGCTACACCTTC.

The DNA for the CDR3 is TGTGCCAGCAGTTACAGCGTGGGTTTCGAGCAGTACTTC. Translated: CASSYSVGFEQYF. The rearrangement links TRBV6-5 to TRBJ2-7, with D unclear. From germline, CDR1 is MNHEY and CDR2 SVGAGI. V gave up 2 bases and J gave up 6 bases, with 11 bases separating them. This CDR3 spans 13 amino acids.

The chain links TRBV29-1 to TRBJ1-2; D not certain. There are 13 residues in the CDR3. The ends were cut back, 6 bases at V and 4 bases at J, with 15 bases in the middle. Germline V gene data show CDR1 as SQVTM and CDR2 as ANQGSEA. The CDR3 here is CSVRDSGAYGYTF. Written as DNA, the CDR3 is TGCAGCGTGAGAGACTCGGGTGCCTATGGCTACACCTTC.

This clone was observed a single time. This chain links TRBV30 with TRBJ2-1, with TRBD2 as a possible D gene (6 bases). The germline gives CDR1 GTSNPN, CDR2 SVGIG (reference sequence). This CDR3 spans 14 amino acids. V was shortened by 0 bases and J by 8 bases, with 14 bases between the two germline ends. This chain's CDR3 is CAWSVGGARDEQFF. CDR3 nucleotides: TGTGCCTGGAGTGTGGGCGGGGCTCGGGATGAGCAGTTCTTC.

The gene calls are TRBV2 and TRBJ1-5; D is possibly TRBD1 (5 bases). The CDR3 spans 15 residues. V lost 3 bases and J lost 4, with 13 bases in between. In germline, CDR1 is SNHLY, CDR2 FYNNEI. In nucleotides, the CDR3 is TGTGCCAGCAGTGAGGGCTGGGCAGGGAATCAGCCCCAGCATTTT. This gives the protein CASSEGWAGNQPQHF.

This clone appeared a single time. The chain carries TRBV9 and TRBJ2-7; maybe TRBD1 (6 bases). The CDR3 contains 16 residues. CDR1 is SGDLS, CDR2 YYNGEE, per germline. V dropped 3 bases and J dropped 0 bases, with 16 bases sitting between them. The CDR3 DNA is TGTGCCAGCAGCGCGCGGACAGCATCGAGCTCCTACGAGCAGTACTTC. As protein: CASSARTASSSYEQYF.

V is TRBV5-5 and J is TRBJ1-5, with TRBD1 matching 8 bases. Germline V gene lookup returns CDR1 SGHKS and CDR2 YYEKEE (reference sequence). This CDR3 spans 17 amino acids. J was trimmed by 6 bases and V by 4 bases; bases with no gene match: 15. CDR3 loop: CASSPSGTGIPGQPQHF. The DNA of the CDR3 is TGTGCCAGCAGCCCTTCGGGGACAGGCATCCCAGGTCAGCCCCAGCATTTT.

The V and J genes are TRBV7-3 and TRBJ2-1; 9 nucleotides line up with TRBD2. CDR1 SGHTA and CDR2 FQGTGA come from the germline V gene. Trimming cost V 0 bases and J 12 bases; bases outside gene matches: 9. The CDR3 is made up of 15 amino acids. The CDR3 sequence is CASSLTGGGASAQFF. CDR3 DNA: TGTGCCAGCAGCTTAACGGGCGGGGGGGCTTCGGCGCAGTTCTTC.

This chain connects TRBV10-1 to TRBJ2-2; D possibly corresponds to TRBD2 (5 bases). Germline CDR1 is WNHNN and CDR2 is SYGVQD (reference sequence). Trimming removed 4 bases at V and 1 base at J, with 10 bases between. The CDR3 consists of 15 residues. The CDR3 sequence: CASSGSGLNTGELFF. CDR3 in DNA: TGCGCCAGCAGTGGTTCAGGACTGAACACCGGGGAGCTGTTTTTT.

This chain links TRBV30 with TRBJ1-3; D gene uncertain. The CDR3 is 15 residues long. CDR1 is GTSNPN, CDR2 SVGIG, per germline (reference sequence). The V and J ends lost 0 bases and 0 bases respectively, with 9 bases between them. The CDR3 DNA follows: TGTGCCTGGAGTGTACTAGCGAGCTCTGGAAACACCATATATTTT. Translated: CAWSVLASSGNTIYF.

The sample holds one count of this clone. V is TRBV13 and J is TRBJ1-3; D possibly corresponds to TRBD1 (5 bases). CDR1 is PRHDT, CDR2 FYEKMQ, per germline (reference sequence). The CDR3 totals 12 residues. V lost 5 bases and J 12 bases, leaving 14 bases between the germline ends. The CDR3 is CASSPQGSDIYF. In DNA, the CDR3 is TGTGCCAGCAGCCCTCAGGGTTCTGACATATATTTT. Looking up the rest from reference TRBV13 and TRBJ1-3 gives the full variable domain: AAGVIQSPRHLIKEKRETATLKCYPIPRHDTVYWYQQGPGQDPQFLISFYEKMQSDKGSIPDRFSAQQFSDYHSELNMSSLELGDSALYFCASSPQGSDIYFGEGSWLTVV.

This rearrangement joins TRBV21-1 to TRBJ1-1; the DNA was not used to check the table's D call, TRBD1. TRBV21-1 constitutes a pseudogene. The CDR3 covers 15 residues. CDR3 sequence reads: CASSLRGSVKNEAFF. The DNA of the CDR3 is TGTGCCAGCAGCCTTAGGGGCAGCGTGAAAAATGAAGCTTTCTTT.